The clone carrying this T cell receptor (beta chain) was counted a single time. The record originates from a study of OX40 agonist ivuxolimab in advanced cancers. The CDR3 totals 12 residues. Germline loops: CDR1 SNHLY, CDR2 FYNNEI. The V end was cut by 8 bases, the J end by 5 bases, with 12 bases between. Patients had blood sampled at baseline and again on cycle 4 day 1 and cycle 7 day 1. The repertoire was sequenced with immunoSEQ multiplex PCR; TCRdb's copy has only in-frame clones and lacks some. The sample has about 33,000 clones, roughly 80% seen once. The receptor was derived from an adult with an advanced solid tumor such as melanoma, head and neck, liver or kidney cancer. This sample comprised CD4+ or CD8+ T cells sorted from blood, obtained in a trial of the OX40 agonist ivuxolimab. This rearrangement joins TRBV2 to TRBJ1-1; D ambiguous. The CDR3 loop reads CASYGRITEAFF. CDR3 nucleotides: TGTGCCAGCTATGGCAGGATTACTGAAGCTTTCTTT.